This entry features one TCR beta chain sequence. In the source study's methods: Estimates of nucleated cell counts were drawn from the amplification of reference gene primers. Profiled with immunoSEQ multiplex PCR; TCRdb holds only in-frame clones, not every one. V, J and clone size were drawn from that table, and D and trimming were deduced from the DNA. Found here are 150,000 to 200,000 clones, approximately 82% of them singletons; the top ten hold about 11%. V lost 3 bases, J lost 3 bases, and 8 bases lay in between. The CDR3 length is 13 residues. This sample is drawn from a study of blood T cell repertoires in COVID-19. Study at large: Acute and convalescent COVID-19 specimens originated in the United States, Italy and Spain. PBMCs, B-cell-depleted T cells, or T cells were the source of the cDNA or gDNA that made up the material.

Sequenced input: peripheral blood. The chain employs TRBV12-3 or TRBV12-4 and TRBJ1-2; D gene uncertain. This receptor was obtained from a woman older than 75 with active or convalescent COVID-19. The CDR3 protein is CASSFWGDYGYTF. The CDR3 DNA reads TGTGCCAGCAGTTTTTGGGGAGACTATGGCTACACCTTC.